This TCR beta chain was captured in a study of blood T cell repertoires in COVID-19. Whole-study context: Sites across the United States, Italy and Spain contributed samples from acute and convalescent COVID-19. PBMCs, B-cell-depleted T cells, or T cells were the source of the cDNA or gDNA that made up the material.

CDR3 length: 14 amino acids. Germline loops: CDR1 MGHRA, CDR2 YSYEKL. V lost 5 bases to trimming and J lost 1 base, with 11 bases between them. How the authors handled the data: Amplifying reference gene primers gave estimates of nucleated cell counts. Assay: immunoSEQ multiplex PCR; the TCRdb copy retains only in-frame clones and omits some. The V and J calls and clone size come from that table; D and trimming were worked out from the DNA. The table lists a few hundred thousand clones, about 83% of them singletons, with around 12% in the top ten. Sequencing was performed on peripheral blood. J is TRBJ1-2 and V is TRBV4-1; D is perhaps TRBD1 (5 bases). The sequence was obtained from a man older than 75 with acute or convalescent COVID-19. The CDR3 is CASSSPGGNYGYTF. The CDR3 DNA reads as TGCGCCAGCAGCTCCCCGGGGGGTAACTATGGCTACACCTTC.